This T cell receptor beta chain was recorded in a study of cytomegalovirus exposure and HLA in healthy donors. General study results and limits: Most TCR beta V segments were productive about 87% or about 30% of the time in an earlier analysis. With further analysis later on, most CMV-associated TCR beta chains appeared HLA-restricted.

Comments on this clone: The antigen remains undetermined.

The PCR had 60 Vbeta and 13 Jbeta primers. Libraries were prepared by immunoSEQ multiplex PCR; TCRdb keeps only in-frame clonotypes and omits some of them. The sample consists of 130,000 to 150,000 clones, approximately 80% of them appearing once. The trim removed 2 bases at V and 2 bases at J, leaving 4 bases unmatched. This CDR3 has 15 amino acids. CDR1 is SGHTS, CDR2 YDEGEE, per germline. The chain couples TRBV5-8 to TRBJ1-1, with 9 bases that match TRBD1. The sequence was collected from a man aged 35-49 years in good health and CMV-seronegative. Sequencing was carried out using PBMCs. In DNA, the CDR3 is TGTGCCAGCAGCTTAACAGGGGGCACCAACACTGAAGCTTTCTTT. It yields the protein CASSLTGGTNTEAFF.